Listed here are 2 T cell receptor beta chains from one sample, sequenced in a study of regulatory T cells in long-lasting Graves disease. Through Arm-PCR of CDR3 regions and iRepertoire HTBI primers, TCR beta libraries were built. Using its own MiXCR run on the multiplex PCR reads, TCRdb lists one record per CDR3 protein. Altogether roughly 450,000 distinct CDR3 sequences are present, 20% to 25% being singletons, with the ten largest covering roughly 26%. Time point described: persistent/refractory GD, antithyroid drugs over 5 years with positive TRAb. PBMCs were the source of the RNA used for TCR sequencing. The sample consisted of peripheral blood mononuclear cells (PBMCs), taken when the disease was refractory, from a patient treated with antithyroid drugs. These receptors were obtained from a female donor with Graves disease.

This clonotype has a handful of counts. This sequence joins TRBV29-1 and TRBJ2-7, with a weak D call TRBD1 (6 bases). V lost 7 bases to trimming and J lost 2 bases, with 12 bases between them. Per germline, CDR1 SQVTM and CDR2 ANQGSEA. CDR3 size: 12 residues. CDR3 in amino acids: CSGSDSPYEQYF. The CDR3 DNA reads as TGCAGCGGATCGGACAGCCCCTACGAGCAGTACTTC.

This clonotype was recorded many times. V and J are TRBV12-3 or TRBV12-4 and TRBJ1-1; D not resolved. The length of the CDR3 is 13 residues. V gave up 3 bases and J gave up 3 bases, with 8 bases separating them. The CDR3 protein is CASSLGSYTEAFF. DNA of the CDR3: TGTGCCAGCAGTTTGGGGAGCTACACTGAAGCTTTCTTT.